The 15 T cell receptor beta chains below come from one sample, sequenced in a study of T cells in Graves' hyperthyroidism and ophthalmopathy. The investigators amplified TCR beta CDR3 regions from RNA transcripts. The study used the HTBI primer set for a first-round RT-PCR of the TCR CDR3. TCRdb reprocessed the multiplex PCR reads with MiXCR, giving one entry per CDR3 protein. The sample holds approximately 150,000 distinct CDR3 sequences, about a tenth seen once. Sequences were obtained from blood. These receptors originate from a woman between 18 and 30 years old with Graves' hyperthyroidism that later progressed to Graves' ophthalmopathy.

This clonotype was recorded a few times. The genes are TRBV6-1 and TRBJ2-2, with a possible D match to TRBD2 (5 bases). The CDR3 has 15 amino acids. Germline lookup yields CDR1 MNHNS and CDR2 SASEGT. Trimming removed 4 bases from V and 2 bases from J, with 11 bases in between. CDR3 DNA sequence: TGTGCCAGCAGTGCCGGACTCACAAACACCGGGGAGCTGTTTTTT. Translated, it gives CASSAGLTNTGELFF.

V and J are TRBV10-3 and TRBJ2-2; D is unclear. The V end was cut by 7 bases, the J end by 8 bases, with 11 bases between. CDR1 and CDR2 from the germline V gene are ENHRY and SYGVKD. This CDR3 is built from 12 residues. The CDR3 is CAITALTGELFF. CDR3 nucleotides: TGTGCCATCACGGCACTCACTGGGGAGCTGTTTTTT.

The rearrangement links TRBV5-4 to TRBJ1-2; TRBD1 agrees at 8 bases. CDR1 and CDR2 (germline): SGHNT, YYREEE (reference sequence). The V gene end was trimmed by 4 bases and the J gene end by 3 bases; junction bases not matched to a gene: 5. The CDR3 loop spans 14 amino acids. The CDR3 coding sequence is TGTGCCAGCAGCCGACAGGGGTTTGACTATGGCTACACCTTC. Amino acid sequence: CASSRQGFDYGYTF.

This clonotype was seen repeatedly, ten times or more. The rearrangement joins TRBV11-2 to TRBJ1-1; weak D call: TRBD1 (5 bases). This CDR3 has 16 amino acids. The ends were cut back, 5 bases at V and 0 bases at J, with 16 bases in the middle. Germline-derived CDR1 and CDR2 are SGHAT and FQNNGV. As DNA, the CDR3 is TGTGCCAGCAGCCCCCGGGACTTTCGTATGAACACTGAAGCTTTCTTT. This translates into CASSPRDFRMNTEAFF.

This clonotype was counted ten times or more. The CDR3 DNA reads TGTGCCAGTAGTGTGTTAAGTGCAGATACGCAGTATTTT. This codes for CASSVLSADTQYF. The J gene is TRBJ2-3, the V gene TRBV19; D is undetermined. The germline V gene has CDR1 LNHDA and CDR2 SQIVND (reference sequence). Between the trimmed V and J ends, which lost 5 bases and 4 bases, there was a span of 10 bases. The CDR3 loop spans 13 amino acids. The full variable domain, in which reference TRBV19 and TRBJ2-3 provide the parts outside the CDR3, is DGGITQSPKYLFRKEGQNVTLSCEQNLNHDAMYWYRQDPGQGLRLIYYSQIVNDFQKGDIAEGYSVSREKKESFPLTVTSAQKNPTAFYLCASSVLSADTQYFGPGTRLTVL.

This clonotype was detected ten times or more. V is TRBV12-3 or TRBV12-4 and J is TRBJ2-2; 13 bases match TRBD2. The V segment lost 5 bases and the J segment 1 base; nucleotides outside the gene matches: 7. CDR3 size: 18 residues. CDR3 loop: CASSRTSGGLLNTGELFF. CDR3 nucleotide sequence: TGTGCCAGCAGTCGGACTAGCGGGGGCCTCTTGAACACCGGGGAGCTGTTTTTT.

J is TRBJ2-7 and V is TRBV7-8; D is uncertain. With 2 bases removed from V and 6 bases from J, the gap between germline ends came to 11 bases. The germline V gene has CDR1 SGHVS and CDR2 FQNEAQ. This CDR3 has 13 amino acids. CDR3 nucleotide sequence: TGTGCCAGCAGCTTACGGGTGTCCCCCGAGCAGTACTTC. Translated: CASSLRVSPEQYF.

This clonotype occurred many times. The chain links TRBV6-5 to TRBJ1-2; D possibly corresponds to TRBD1 (5 bases). The CDR3 spans 15 residues. Germline-derived CDR1 and CDR2 are MNHEY and SVGAGI. V lost 2 bases and J 3 bases, leaving 13 bases between the germline ends. In DNA, the CDR3 is TGTGCCAGCAGTTACGGAACGGTGGGGGACTATGGCTACACCTTC. Protein: CASSYGTVGDYGYTF.

This clonotype was seen a few times. The CDR3 nucleotides are TGCAGTGCCGGACCGGGGGCCTACGAGCAGTACTTC. As protein: CSAGPGAYEQYF. J is TRBJ2-7 and V is TRBV20-1; perhaps TRBD2 as D (6 bases). This CDR3 contains 12 residues. Germline CDR1 reads DFQATT; CDR2 reads SNEGSKA (reference sequence). The V end was cut by 6 bases, the J end by 2 bases, with 11 bases between.

The chain recombines TRBV28 with TRBJ1-6; D not certain. Per germline, CDR1 MDHEN and CDR2 SYDVKM. V shed 6 bases and J shed 7 bases, with 4 bases lying between them. The CDR3 is 11 amino acids. As DNA, the CDR3 is TGTGCCAGCAGAAGAAATTCACCCCTCCACTTT. It codes for CASRRNSPLHF.

This clonotype was seen ten or more times. The chain employs TRBV12-3 or TRBV12-4 and TRBJ1-3; no firm D call. This CDR3 comprises 14 residues. Trimming shortened V by 4 bases and J by 3 bases, and 10 bases separated the two germline ends. The CDR3 protein is CASSSGFSGNTIYF. For the CDR3, the DNA is TGTGCCAGCAGTTCGGGGTTTAGTGGAAACACCATATATTTT.

This clonotype occurred many times. The chain has TRBV27 and TRBJ2-7; a possible D gene is TRBD2 (8 bases). The CDR3 spans 14 residues. The V and J ends lost 5 bases and 6 bases respectively, with 17 bases between them. Germline-derived CDR1 and CDR2 are MNHEY and SMNVEV (reference sequence). The CDR3 region is CASSHDRAGGEQYF. The DNA of the CDR3 is TGTGCCAGCAGTCATGACAGGGCGGGGGGCGAGCAGTACTTC.

In its sample, this clonotype was seen many times. The CDR3 region has the DNA TGTGCCAGCAGTGAACTAGCGTCTGGAGGCAATGAGCAGTTCTTC. Translating it yields CASSELASGGNEQFF. V usage is TRBV2 and J usage is TRBJ2-1; weak D call: TRBD2 (6 bases). V lost 2 bases and J 6 bases, leaving 14 bases between the germline ends. Looked up from germline, CDR1 is SNHLY and CDR2 is FYNNEI. This CDR3 is built from 15 residues.

The chain is built from TRBV7-8 and TRBJ2-5; 10 positions match TRBD1. The CDR3 totals 17 residues. J gave up 5 bases and V 5 bases, and 14 bases lay outside the gene matches. The germline V gene has CDR1 SGHVS and CDR2 FQNEAQ. This chain's CDR3 is CASSHRTGGGSVETQYF. In nucleotides, the CDR3 is TGTGCCAGCAGCCATCGGACAGGGGGAGGGAGCGTGGAGACCCAGTACTTC.

This clonotype was seen ten or more times. The chain employs TRBV7-3 and TRBJ1-1; 8 nucleotides match TRBD1. Trimming removed 2 bases from V and 0 bases from J; junction bases left unmatched: 2. CDR3 length equals 15 residues. Looked up from germline, CDR1 is SGHTA and CDR2 is FQGTGA. CDR3 DNA sequence: TGTGCCAGCAGCTTAGGGGACAGGTTGAACACTGAAGCTTTCTTT. This encodes CASSLGDRLNTEAFF.